These T cell receptor beta chains were read from a single sample in a study of OX40 agonist ivuxolimab in advanced cancers. The data were produced by immunoSEQ multiplex PCR, yet TCRdb's version contains in-frame clones alone and is incomplete. The sample carries about 50,000 clones, about 88% recorded once. Sequenced here: CD4+ or CD8+ T cells sorted from blood, sampled in a trial of the OX40 agonist ivuxolimab. These receptors all stem from an adult with an advanced solid tumor such as melanoma, head and neck, liver or kidney cancer. The CDR3 runs from the conserved cysteine through the conserved F or W. D genes are given only for firm matches. Clone size is stated in some rows and not others, as once, few, many or a class when expanded.

cdr3_length: 15; j_call: TRBJ2-7; v_call: TRBV5-1; d_call: TRBD2; clone_size: .; cdr3_nt: TGCGCCAGCAGCTCATCTAGCGGGAATTCCTACGAGCAGTACTTC; cdr3_aa: CASSSSSGNSYEQYF
cdr3_length: 16; j_call: TRBJ2-6; v_call: TRBV7-3; d_call: .; clone_size: .; cdr3_nt: TGTGCCAGCAGCCCGGACGCCCACTCTGGGGCCAACGTCCTGACTTTC; cdr3_aa: CASSPDAHSGANVLTF
cdr3_length: 15; j_call: TRBJ2-1; v_call: TRBV5-1; d_call: .; clone_size: .; cdr3_nt: TGCGCCAGCAGCCCGGAGGGGAGAGGACACAATGAGCAGTTCTTC; cdr3_aa: CASSPEGRGHNEQFF
cdr3_length: 14; j_call: TRBJ2-7; v_call: TRBV7-6; d_call: TRBD2; clone_size: once; cdr3_nt: TGTGCCAGCAGCAGAACTAGCGGAGCCTACGAGCAGTACTTC; cdr3_aa: CASSRTSGAYEQYF
cdr3_length: 16; j_call: TRBJ2-7; v_call: TRBV7-9; d_call: .; clone_size: .; cdr3_nt: TGTGCCAGCAGCTTAGCATTGGCGAGGAGGGGTCGAGAGCAGTACTTC; cdr3_aa: CASSLALARRGREQYF
cdr3_length: 16; j_call: TRBJ2-5; v_call: TRBV10-1; d_call: TRBD2; clone_size: .; cdr3_nt: TGCGCCAGCAGTGAGTCGGGACTAGCGGACGGGGAGACCCAGTACTTC; cdr3_aa: CASSESGLADGETQYF
cdr3_length: 15; j_call: TRBJ1-5; v_call: TRBV7-8; d_call: .; clone_size: .; cdr3_nt: TGTGCCGGTCCGGTGGAGGGCCGTGGTAATCAGCCCCAGCATTTT; cdr3_aa: CAGPVEGRGNQPQHF
cdr3_length: 15; j_call: TRBJ2-1; v_call: TRBV7-2; d_call: .; clone_size: .; cdr3_nt: TGTGCCAGCAGCTTAGCGGGCGGGACTTACAATGAGCAGTTCTTC; cdr3_aa: CASSLAGGTYNEQFF
cdr3_length: 14; j_call: TRBJ1-1; v_call: TRBV14; d_call: .; clone_size: .; cdr3_nt: TGTGCCACTACACCCTGGGGAGGAAGGACTGAAGCTTTCTTT; cdr3_aa: CATTPWGGRTEAFF
cdr3_length: 17; j_call: TRBJ2-1; v_call: TRBV30; d_call: TRBD2; clone_size: .; cdr3_nt: TGTGCCTGGAGTGTACTAGCGGGAGGGGTTTCCTACAATGAGCAGTTCTTC; cdr3_aa: CAWSVLAGGVSYNEQFF
cdr3_length: 15; j_call: TRBJ2-1; v_call: TRBV7-9; d_call: .; clone_size: .; cdr3_nt: TGTGCCAGCAGCTTCCCCCTGGGCAGGGACAATGAGCAGTTCTTC; cdr3_aa: CASSFPLGRDNEQFF
cdr3_length: 17; j_call: TRBJ2-1; v_call: TRBV7-9; d_call: .; clone_size: .; cdr3_nt: TGTGCCAGCAGCTTAAGTGAGAGGGTAATCTCCTACAATGAGCAGTTCTTC; cdr3_aa: CASSLSERVISYNEQFF
cdr3_length: 13; j_call: TRBJ2-5; v_call: TRBV5-1; d_call: .; clone_size: .; cdr3_nt: TGCGCCAGCAGCTTGGAAAGCTGGGAGACCCAGTACTTC; cdr3_aa: CASSLESWETQYF
cdr3_length: 14; j_call: TRBJ2-7; v_call: TRBV27; d_call: TRBD2; clone_size: .; cdr3_nt: TGTGCCACCCATCTAGCGGGAGAGAGCTACGAGCAGTACTTC; cdr3_aa: CATHLAGESYEQYF
cdr3_length: 13; j_call: TRBJ2-3; v_call: TRBV6-1; d_call: .; clone_size: once; cdr3_nt: TGTGCCAGCAGTACTAGGGACACAGATACGCAGTATTTT; cdr3_aa: CASSTRDTDTQYF
cdr3_length: 18; j_call: TRBJ2-7; v_call: TRBV18; d_call: .; clone_size: .; cdr3_nt: TGTGCCAGCTCACCAATCACGGCCCAGGTCGGAACGACCTACGAGCAGTACTTC; cdr3_aa: CASSPITAQVGTTYEQYF
cdr3_length: 13; j_call: TRBJ1-2; v_call: TRBV6-1; d_call: .; clone_size: .; cdr3_nt: TGTGCCAGCAGTGAAGCCCCAGTCTTTGGCTACACCTTC; cdr3_aa: CASSEAPVFGYTF
cdr3_length: 12; j_call: TRBJ2-3; v_call: TRBV9; d_call: .; clone_size: .; cdr3_nt: TGTGCCAGCAGCGTAGGTTATGATACGCAGTATTTT; cdr3_aa: CASSVGYDTQYF
cdr3_length: 16; j_call: TRBJ2-2; v_call: TRBV11-3; d_call: TRBD1; clone_size: .; cdr3_nt: TGTGCCAGCAGCATTTCCGGGACAGGGAGGACCGGGGAGCTGTTTTTT; cdr3_aa: CASSISGTGRTGELFF
cdr3_length: 15; j_call: TRBJ1-1; v_call: TRBV15; d_call: .; clone_size: .; cdr3_nt: TGTGCCACCAGCAGGCCGAGCGGCCCTGGCACTGAAGCTTTCTTT; cdr3_aa: CATSRPSGPGTEAFF
cdr3_length: 16; j_call: TRBJ1-2; v_call: TRBV14; d_call: TRBD1; clone_size: .; cdr3_nt: TGTGCCAGCAGCCAAGGGACAGGGGGCCCTCACTATGGCTACACCTTC; cdr3_aa: CASSQGTGGPHYGYTF
cdr3_length: 14; j_call: TRBJ2-2; v_call: TRBV19; d_call: TRBD1; clone_size: .; cdr3_nt: TGTGCCAGTAGTGTGCAGGGGGCGGAGGGGGAGCTGTTTTTT; cdr3_aa: CASSVQGAEGELFF
cdr3_length: 15; j_call: TRBJ1-1; v_call: TRBV13; d_call: TRBD1; clone_size: once; cdr3_nt: TGTGCCAGCAGCTCAAGCCGGGACAGGAACACTGAAGCTTTCTTT; cdr3_aa: CASSSSRDRNTEAFF
cdr3_length: 16; j_call: TRBJ2-1; v_call: TRBV5-5; d_call: TRBD1; clone_size: .; cdr3_nt: TGTGCCAGCAGCTTGGTTTGGGGACAGGGCTACAATGAGCAGTTCTTC; cdr3_aa: CASSLVWGQGYNEQFF
cdr3_length: 16; j_call: TRBJ2-5; v_call: TRBV9; d_call: .; clone_size: .; cdr3_nt: TGTGCCAGCGGACCCTGGGGCTCTGGGGGTCAAGAGACCCAGTACTTC; cdr3_aa: CASGPWGSGGQETQYF
cdr3_length: 13; j_call: TRBJ1-1; v_call: TRBV28; d_call: .; clone_size: .; cdr3_nt: TGTGCCAGCAGTTCCGGACAGAACACTGAAGCTTTCTTT; cdr3_aa: CASSSGQNTEAFF
cdr3_length: 12; j_call: TRBJ2-5; v_call: TRBV5-6; d_call: .; clone_size: .; cdr3_nt: TGTGCCAGCAGCGCTGGGTGGAGGGCCCAGTACTTC; cdr3_aa: CASSAGWRAQYF
cdr3_length: 16; j_call: TRBJ2-7; v_call: TRBV7-3; d_call: TRBD1; clone_size: .; cdr3_nt: TGTGCCAGCAGACGTCCAGGGGGTCCAAGCTCCTACGAGCAGTACTTC; cdr3_aa: CASRRPGGPSSYEQYF
cdr3_length: 15; j_call: TRBJ2-5; v_call: TRBV15; d_call: TRBD1; clone_size: .; cdr3_nt: TGTGCCACCAGCAGAGACGGGACAGAGAAAGAGACCCAGTACTTC; cdr3_aa: CATSRDGTEKETQYF
cdr3_length: 15; j_call: TRBJ2-7; v_call: TRBV9; d_call: TRBD1; clone_size: .; cdr3_nt: TGTGCCAGCAGCGTAGCCGGGACAGGGGTGTACGAGCAGTACTTC; cdr3_aa: CASSVAGTGVYEQYF
cdr3_length: 16; j_call: TRBJ2-5; v_call: TRBV10-3; d_call: TRBD1; clone_size: .; cdr3_nt: TGTGCCATCAGTGAAACGCCCGGACAGGGGAAGGAGACCCAGTACTTC; cdr3_aa: CAISETPGQGKETQYF
cdr3_length: 15; j_call: TRBJ2-5; v_call: TRBV23-1; d_call: .; clone_size: .; cdr3_nt: TGCGCCAGCAGTCCCCGCTGGACTGCCGGGGAGACCCAGTACTTC; cdr3_aa: CASSPRWTAGETQYF
cdr3_length: 15; j_call: TRBJ1-4; v_call: TRBV6-1; d_call: .; clone_size: .; cdr3_nt: TGTGCCAGCAGTGAAGGTGGGGTAACGAATGAAAAACTGTTTTTT; cdr3_aa: CASSEGGVTNEKLFF
cdr3_length: 13; j_call: TRBJ2-7; v_call: TRBV19; d_call: .; clone_size: .; cdr3_nt: TGTGCCAGTAGTATTCGTGCGGGCAACGAGCAGTACTTC; cdr3_aa: CASSIRAGNEQYF
cdr3_length: 16; j_call: TRBJ2-7; v_call: TRBV4-2; d_call: TRBD2; clone_size: .; cdr3_nt: TGTGCCAGCAGCCAAGATTGGAGCGGGAGGATCTACGAGCAGTACTTC; cdr3_aa: CASSQDWSGRIYEQYF
cdr3_length: 18; j_call: TRBJ2-1; v_call: TRBV28; d_call: TRBD1; clone_size: few; cdr3_nt: TGTGCCAGCAGTTCCGGGACAGGGTTCTTAGGGGCAGGGAATGAGCAGTTCTTC; cdr3_aa: CASSSGTGFLGAGNEQFF
cdr3_length: 19; j_call: TRBJ2-6; v_call: TRBV10-3; d_call: TRBD1; clone_size: .; cdr3_nt: TGTGCCATCAGTGAGTCCCCGGGACAGGCTAGCTCTGGGGCCAACGTCCTGACTTTC; cdr3_aa: CAISESPGQASSGANVLTF
cdr3_length: 14; j_call: TRBJ2-5; v_call: TRBV27; d_call: .; clone_size: .; cdr3_nt: TGTGCCAGCAGTTTATCTTGGAGGGTAGAGACCCAGTACTTC; cdr3_aa: CASSLSWRVETQYF
cdr3_length: 13; j_call: TRBJ2-7; v_call: TRBV7-2; d_call: .; clone_size: few; cdr3_nt: TGTGCCAGCAGCCATGCTACGGGCTACGAGCAGTACTTC; cdr3_aa: CASSHATGYEQYF
cdr3_length: 13; j_call: TRBJ2-7; v_call: TRBV27; d_call: TRBD2; clone_size: .; cdr3_nt: TGTGCCAGCAGTCCGGGACTATCCTACGAGCAGTACTTC; cdr3_aa: CASSPGLSYEQYF
cdr3_length: 13; j_call: TRBJ2-3; v_call: TRBV27; d_call: .; clone_size: once; cdr3_nt: TGTGCCAGCAGTTCCCAAGGAGTGGATACGCAGTATTTT; cdr3_aa: CASSSQGVDTQYF
cdr3_length: 16; j_call: TRBJ2-1; v_call: TRBV28; d_call: TRBD2; clone_size: .; cdr3_nt: TGTGCCAGCAGTTTAGCGGGAGGCCCGGTTTCCGGTGAGCAGTTCTTC; cdr3_aa: CASSLAGGPVSGEQFF
cdr3_length: 15; j_call: TRBJ1-1; v_call: TRBV15; d_call: .; clone_size: .; cdr3_nt: TGTGCCACCAGCAGAGATTTGGGGATGGACACTGAAGCTTTCTTT; cdr3_aa: CATSRDLGMDTEAFF
cdr3_length: 13; j_call: TRBJ1-1; v_call: TRBV25-1; d_call: .; clone_size: .; cdr3_nt: TGTGCCAGCAGTGAAGTTGCCGGCGCTGAAGCTTTCTTT; cdr3_aa: CASSEVAGAEAFF
cdr3_length: 16; j_call: TRBJ1-4; v_call: TRBV28; d_call: TRBD1; clone_size: .; cdr3_nt: TGTGCCAGCAGTTCCCATTCCGGGACAGGGAATGAAAAACTGTTTTTT; cdr3_aa: CASSSHSGTGNEKLFF
cdr3_length: 15; j_call: TRBJ1-1; v_call: TRBV9; d_call: TRBD1; clone_size: .; cdr3_nt: TGTGCCAGCAGCGTCCAACAGGGGGCTAACACTGAAGCTTTCTTT; cdr3_aa: CASSVQQGANTEAFF
cdr3_length: 18; j_call: TRBJ2-1; v_call: TRBV11-2; d_call: TRBD2; clone_size: .; cdr3_nt: TGTGCCAGCAGCTTATTCGTGTCGGCTAGCGGGATTCGGAATGAGCAGTTCTTC; cdr3_aa: CASSLFVSASGIRNEQFF
cdr3_length: 15; j_call: TRBJ1-5; v_call: TRBV19; d_call: TRBD1; clone_size: .; cdr3_nt: TGTGCCAGTAGAGATACAGGGGGGGGCAATCAGCCCCAGCATTTT; cdr3_aa: CASRDTGGGNQPQHF
cdr3_length: 17; j_call: TRBJ2-2; v_call: TRBV5-1; d_call: .; clone_size: .; cdr3_nt: TGCGCCAGCAGCTTGATATTCCAGGGAAGAAATCCCGGGGAGCTGTTTTTT; cdr3_aa: CASSLIFQGRNPGELFF
cdr3_length: 15; j_call: TRBJ1-5; v_call: TRBV19; d_call: .; clone_size: .; cdr3_nt: TGTGCCACTAACCGGTTGCAGGGTAGCAATCAGCCCCAGCATTTT; cdr3_aa: CATNRLQGSNQPQHF
cdr3_length: 15; j_call: TRBJ2-5; v_call: TRBV5-1; d_call: .; clone_size: once; cdr3_nt: TGCGCCAGCACCCCGGGGACGAGAGACCAAGAGACCCAGTACTTC; cdr3_aa: CASTPGTRDQETQYF
cdr3_length: 16; j_call: TRBJ2-3; v_call: TRBV2; d_call: TRBD2; clone_size: .; cdr3_nt: TGTGCCAGCAGTGAGACAGCGGGAGCTAGCACAGATACGCAGTATTTT; cdr3_aa: CASSETAGASTDTQYF
cdr3_length: 19; j_call: TRBJ2-3; v_call: TRBV7-9; d_call: TRBD2; clone_size: .; cdr3_nt: TGTGCCAGCAGCAGATCTCTAGCGGGAGCCGACATAAGCACAGATACGCAGTATTTT; cdr3_aa: CASSRSLAGADISTDTQYF
cdr3_length: 17; j_call: TRBJ2-2; v_call: TRBV5-1; d_call: TRBD1; clone_size: .; cdr3_nt: TGCGCCAGCAGCTTGGCGGGTCAGGGGGTGAACACCGGGGAGCTGTTTTTT; cdr3_aa: CASSLAGQGVNTGELFF
cdr3_length: 14; j_call: TRBJ2-1; v_call: TRBV11-1; d_call: TRBD2; clone_size: .; cdr3_nt: TGTGCCAGCAGCTTTAGCGGGAGGGCCATTGAGCAGTTCTTC; cdr3_aa: CASSFSGRAIEQFF
cdr3_length: 12; j_call: TRBJ1-2; v_call: TRBV10-2; d_call: .; clone_size: .; cdr3_nt: TGCGCCAGCAAAGCAGGGGATCTTGGCTACACCTTC; cdr3_aa: CASKAGDLGYTF
cdr3_length: 14; j_call: TRBJ2-7; v_call: TRBV19; d_call: .; clone_size: .; cdr3_nt: TGTGCCACCCGCGGTTCGGGAGCTTCCTACGAGCAGTACTTC; cdr3_aa: CATRGSGASYEQYF